This TCR beta chain was sequenced in a study of identical twins. A word on this clonotype: The antigen is undetermined.

Whole-study findings and limits: Researchers reported weaker excess twin sharing in beta out-of-frame sequences. Model-predicted out-of-frame TCR alpha sharing fell below observed values in monozygotic twins. Part of the zero-insertion signal could reflect confounding by invariant MAIT and iNKT cells.

With template switching, a universal primer site was added, and the cDNA carried unique molecular identifiers. TCRdb re-called the 5' RACE reads through MiXCR, storing one row per CDR3 protein. The table has hundreds of thousands of distinct CDR3 sequences, less than 9% seen once; the top ten hold 1.5% to 2%. Another study also made use of these data, one on yellow fever vaccine responses in identical twins.

The sample consisted of PBMCs. This TCR derives from a woman younger than 30 in good health.

The CDR3 DNA sequence: TGTGCCAGCAGCTTGGTAATAGCGGGGGGTCTCACCGGGGAGCTGTTTTTT. Protein product: CASSLVIAGGLTGELFF. This rearrangement joins TRBV5-6 to TRBJ2-2; the match to TRBD2 covers 10 bases. V gave up 0 bases and J gave up 4 bases; unmatched junction bases: 6. This CDR3 contains 17 residues. CDR1 SGHDT and CDR2 YYEEEE come from the germline V gene.